One TCR beta chain is described in this entry. Authors' methods: ImmunoSEQ yielded junction-only sequences lacking quality scores, so filtering differed. Clones were read by immunoSEQ multiplex PCR, and TCRdb kept only the in-frame ones, dropping some. V and J calls and clone size are those listed in that table; D and trimming were worked out from the DNA. The sample includes around 2.5 million clones, over 85% of them seen just once. This sample is drawn from a study of shared clonotypes between healthy human individuals. V lost 0 bases, J lost 6 bases, and 8 bases stayed unmatched. Germline V CDR1 and CDR2: SEHNR, FQNEAQ (reference sequence). The CDR3 consists of 17 residues.

Specimen: naive CD4+ T cells from PBMCs. Specified subset: CD45RA+ positively selected. V usage is TRBV7-9 and J usage is TRBJ2-1; 10 bases line up with TRBD2. The clonotype originates from a man aged 18-30 years in good health. Some clones in this sample may be carry-over from other donors' samples. CDR3 nucleotide sequence: TGTGCCAGCAGCTTAGCTATAGCGGGAGGCGGTGGCAATGAGCAGTTCTTC. This gives the protein CASSLAIAGGGGNEQFF. Looking up the rest from reference TRBV7-9 and TRBJ2-1 gives the full variable domain: DTGVSQNPRHKITKRGQNVTFRCDPISEHNRLYWYRQTLGQGPEFLTYFQNEAQLEKSRLLSDRFSAERPKGSFSTLEIQRTEQGDSAMYLCASSLAIAGGGGNEQFFGPGTRLTVL.